This T cell receptor beta chain was recovered during a study of blood T cell repertoires in COVID-19. CDR1 and CDR2 from the germline V gene are SGHRS and YFSETQ. The trim removed 4 bases at V and 0 bases at J, leaving 9 bases unmatched. The CDR3 covers 16 residues. This table comes from immunoSEQ multiplex PCR, and its TCRdb copy is limited to in-frame clones, with some not included. This sample yields 18,000 or so clones, of which 89% are seen a single time; about 12% belongs to the top ten. Source material: peripheral blood. This chain links TRBV5-1 with TRBJ2-5; 7 bases line up with TRBD2. The source of this sequence is a man in his sixties with active COVID-19. This CDR3 is CASSPGTGGYQETQYF. DNA for the CDR3: TGCGCCAGCAGCCCTGGGACGGGGGGATACCAAGAGACCCAGTACTTC.